This T cell receptor (beta chain) was observed in a study of blood T cells in healthy people across ages. Sample-barcoded 5' priming and a J-beta primer mix drove a second PCR of about 6 to 12 cycles. Sequencing yielded, for each sample, at least 3 million paired-end reads carrying CDR3. TCRdb recomputed calls from the 5' RACE reads with MiXCR, one row per CDR3 protein. The repertoire consists of about 970,000 distinct CDR3 sequences, with roughly half occurring once and the leading ten covering around 21%. V was pared by 3 bases and J by 6 bases, with 15 bases between. Germline V gene lookup returns CDR1 SQVTM and CDR2 ANQGSEA. There are 13 residues in the CDR3.

What was sequenced was blood. V is TRBV29-1 and J is TRBJ2-7; D might be TRBD1 (5 bases). The source of this sequence is a woman aged 55-70 years in good health. The CDR3 DNA follows: TGCAGCGTTGAGGGGCAGGGTTCGTGCGAGCAGTACTTC. Its translation: CSVEGQGSCEQYF.